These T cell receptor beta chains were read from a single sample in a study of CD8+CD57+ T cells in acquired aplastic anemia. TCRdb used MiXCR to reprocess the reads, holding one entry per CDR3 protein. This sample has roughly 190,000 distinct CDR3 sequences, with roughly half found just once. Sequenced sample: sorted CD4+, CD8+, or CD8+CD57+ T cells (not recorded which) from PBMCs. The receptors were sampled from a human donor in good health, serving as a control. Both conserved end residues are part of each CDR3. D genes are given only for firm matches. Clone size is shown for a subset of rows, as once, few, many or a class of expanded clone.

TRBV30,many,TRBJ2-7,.,CAWGTQSGWDEQYF,TGTGCCTGGGGAACGCAGTCGGGCTGGGACGAGCAGTACTTC
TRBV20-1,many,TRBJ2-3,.,CSAKDGLTGTDTQYF,TGCAGTGCTAAGGACGGCCTGACTGGCACAGATACGCAGTATTTT
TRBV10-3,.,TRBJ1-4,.,CAISESNGTRGEKLFF,TGTGCCATCAGTGAGTCGAATGGTACGAGGGGTGAAAAACTGTTTTTT
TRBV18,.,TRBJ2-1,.,CASSPRQGVNEQFF,TGTGCCAGCTCACCACGCCAAGGGGTAAATGAGCAGTTCTTC
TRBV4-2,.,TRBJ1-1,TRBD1,CASSRGQVTEAFF,TGTGCCAGCAGCAGGGGGCAGGTCACTGAAGCTTTCTTT
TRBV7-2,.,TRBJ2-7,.,CASSPNEQYF,TGTGCCAGCAGCCCGAACGAGCAGTACTTC
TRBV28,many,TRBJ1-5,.,CASSGEWGANQPQHF,TGTGCCAGCAGTGGCGAATGGGGGGCGAATCAGCCCCAGCATTTT
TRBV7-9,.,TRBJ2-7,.,CASSPRAYEQYF,TGTGCCAGCAGCCCCCGGGCCTACGAGCAGTACTTC
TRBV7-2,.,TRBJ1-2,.,CASSLRADGYTF,TGTGCCAGCAGCTTAAGGGCGGATGGCTACACCTTC
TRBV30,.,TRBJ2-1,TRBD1,CAWRKGAAYNEQFF,TGTGCCTGGAGGAAGGGGGCCGCATACAATGAGCAGTTCTTC
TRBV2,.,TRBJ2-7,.,CAISESRLSVNEQYF,TGTGCCATCAGTGAGTCGCGATTGTCGGTCAACGAGCAGTACTTC
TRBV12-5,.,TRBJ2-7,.,CASGLAGAYEQYF,TGTGCTAGTGGTTTGGCAGGGGCCTACGAGCAGTACTTC
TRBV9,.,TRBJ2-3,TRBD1,CASSDTGTGVDTQYF,TGTGCCAGCAGCGATACTGGGACAGGGGTGGATACGCAGTATTTT
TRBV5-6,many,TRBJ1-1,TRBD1,CASSRQGMNTEAFF,TGTGCCAGCAGCAGACAGGGCATGAACACTGAAGCTTTCTTT
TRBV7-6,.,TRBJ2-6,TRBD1,CASSQIDRGSGANVLTF,TGTGCCAGCAGCCAAATAGACAGGGGCTCTGGGGCCAACGTCCTGACTTTC
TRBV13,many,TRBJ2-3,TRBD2,CASSSSGGADTQYF,TGTGCCAGCAGCTCCAGCGGGGGGGCAGATACGCAGTATTTT
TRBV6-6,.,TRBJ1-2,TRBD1,CASRKDRHENYGYTF,TGTGCCAGCAGGAAGGACAGGCATGAAAACTATGGCTACACCTTC
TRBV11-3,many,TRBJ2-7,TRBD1,CASSSGQGTYEQYF,TGTGCCAGCAGCTCGGGACAGGGGACCTACGAGCAGTACTTC
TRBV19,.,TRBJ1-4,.,CASSTSGTENEKLFF,TGTGCCAGTAGTACTTCCGGGACGGAGAATGAAAAACTGTTTTTT
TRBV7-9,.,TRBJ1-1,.,CASSPRAVWSGFF,TGTGCCAGCAGCCCCCGGGCGGTCTGGTCCGGGTTCTTT
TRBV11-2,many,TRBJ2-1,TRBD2,CASSSGTSGGASPSHEQFF,TGTGCCAGCAGCTCCGGGACTAGCGGGGGGGCATCACCGTCGCATGAGCAGTTCTTC
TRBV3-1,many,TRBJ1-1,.,CASSQVGRNTEAFF,TGTGCCAGCAGCCAAGTTGGGCGGAACACTGAAGCTTTCTTT
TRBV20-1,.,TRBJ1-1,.,CSARPFGRLNTEAFF,TGCAGTGCTAGACCCTTTGGACGGCTGAACACTGAAGCTTTCTTT
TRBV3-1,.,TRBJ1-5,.,CASSEVAGGGDQPQHF,TGTGCCAGCAGTGAAGTAGCCGGGGGAGGGGATCAGCCCCAGCATTTT
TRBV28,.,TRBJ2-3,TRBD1,CASNRQGARTDTQYF,TGTGCCAGCAATCGACAGGGGGCCCGCACAGATACGCAGTATTTT
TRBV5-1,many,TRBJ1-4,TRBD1,CASSLRQGGGEKLFF,TGCGCCAGCAGCCTACGACAGGGGGGTGGTGAAAAACTGTTTTTT
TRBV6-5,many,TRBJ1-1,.,CASSYHQTGRVVAFF,TGTGCCAGCAGTTACCATCAGACAGGTCGGGTAGTGGCTTTCTTT
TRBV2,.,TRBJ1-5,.,CASSESWGQGQPQHF,TGTGCCAGCAGTGAATCGTGGGGGCAAGGGCAGCCCCAGCATTTT
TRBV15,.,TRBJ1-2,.,CATSRDRATGSYGYTF,TGTGCCACCAGCAGAGACCGGGCGACAGGTTCCTATGGCTACACCTTC
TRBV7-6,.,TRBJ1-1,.,CASSGGDTEAFF,TGTGCCAGCAGCGGGGGGGACACTGAAGCTTTCTTT
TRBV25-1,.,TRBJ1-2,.,CASSLGGGRGYTF,TGTGCCAGCAGCTTAGGGGGGGGCCGGGGCTACACCTTC
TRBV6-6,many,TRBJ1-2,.,CASSFTTPQGEGYTF,TGTGCCAGCAGTTTTACTACCCCCCAAGGCGAAGGCTACACCTTC
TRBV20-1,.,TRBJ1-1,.,CSARGNTEAFF,TGCAGTGCTAGAGGGAACACTGAAGCTTTCTTT
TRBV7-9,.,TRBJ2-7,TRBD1,CASSLEGTGANEQYF,TGTGCCAGCAGCTTAGAAGGGACAGGGGCGAACGAGCAGTACTTC
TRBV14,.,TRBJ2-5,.,CASSQGRSPGLGQETQYF,TGTGCCAGCAGCCAAGGGCGGTCCCCGGGGCTCGGCCAAGAGACCCAGTACTTC
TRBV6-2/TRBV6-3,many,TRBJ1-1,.,CASRKPGGANTEAFF,TGTGCCAGCAGGAAACCAGGAGGGGCAAACACTGAAGCTTTCTTT
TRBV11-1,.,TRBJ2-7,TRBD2,CASSYTSGGAYEQYF,TGCGCCAGCAGCTACACTAGCGGGGGGGCCTACGAGCAGTACTTC
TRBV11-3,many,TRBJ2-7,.,CASSPGGTGPYEQYF,TGTGCCAGCAGCCCGGGAGGGACAGGGCCCTACGAGCAGTACTTC
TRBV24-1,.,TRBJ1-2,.,CATSEPGAYGYTF,TGTGCCACCAGTGAGCCAGGGGCCTATGGCTACACCTTC
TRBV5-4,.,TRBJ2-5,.,CASSLPSQETQYF,TGTGCCAGCAGCCTCCCTTCACAAGAGACCCAGTACTTC
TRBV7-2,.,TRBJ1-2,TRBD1,CASSFGGAGQLTEANYGYTF,TGTGCCAGCAGCTTCGGGGGGGCGGGACAGCTCACGGAAGCTAACTATGGCTACACCTTC